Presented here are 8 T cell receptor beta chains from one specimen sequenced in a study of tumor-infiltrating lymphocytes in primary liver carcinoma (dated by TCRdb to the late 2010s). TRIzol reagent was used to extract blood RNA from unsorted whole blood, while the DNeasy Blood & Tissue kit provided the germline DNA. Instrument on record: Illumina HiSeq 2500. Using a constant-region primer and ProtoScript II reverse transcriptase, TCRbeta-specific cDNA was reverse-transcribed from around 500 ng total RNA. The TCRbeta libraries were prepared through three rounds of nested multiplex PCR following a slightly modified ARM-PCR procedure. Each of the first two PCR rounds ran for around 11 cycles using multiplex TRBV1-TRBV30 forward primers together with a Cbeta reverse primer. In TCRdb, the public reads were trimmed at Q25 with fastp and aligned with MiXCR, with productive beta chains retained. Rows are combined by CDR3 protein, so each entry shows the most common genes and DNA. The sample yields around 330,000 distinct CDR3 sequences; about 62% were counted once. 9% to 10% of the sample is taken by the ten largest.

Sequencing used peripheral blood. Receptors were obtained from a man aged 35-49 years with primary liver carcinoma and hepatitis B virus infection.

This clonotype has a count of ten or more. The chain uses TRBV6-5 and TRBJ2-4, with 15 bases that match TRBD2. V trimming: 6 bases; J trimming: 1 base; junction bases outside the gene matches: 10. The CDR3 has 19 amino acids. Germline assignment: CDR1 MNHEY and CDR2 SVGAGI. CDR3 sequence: CASRDGLAGGSSAKNIQYF. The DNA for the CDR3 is TGTGCCAGCAGGGATGGACTAGCGGGGGGGTCTTCGGCCAAAAACATTCAGTACTTC.

The CDR3 coding sequence is TGTGCCAGCAGGCCCTCCGGGACAGGGGAAAATGAAAAACTGTTTTTT. This codes for CASRPSGTGENEKLFF. This chain links TRBV28 with TRBJ1-4; 10 nucleotides match TRBD1. The germline gives CDR1 MDHEN, CDR2 SYDVKM. V was clipped by 6 bases and J by 5 bases; unmatched bases: 9. The CDR3 consists of 16 residues. The variable domain in full, with the rest retrieved from reference TRBV28 and TRBJ1-4, is DVKVTQSSRYLVKRTGEKVFLECVQDMDHENMFWYRQDPGLGLRLIYFSYDVKMKEKGDIPEGYSVSREKKERFSLILESASTNQTSMYLCASRPSGTGENEKLFFGSGTQLSVL.

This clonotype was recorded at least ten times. DNA for the CDR3: TGCAGCGTTGCCCCTTCCACAGATACGCAGTATTTT. It encodes CSVAPSTDTQYF. This chain connects TRBV29-1 to TRBJ2-3, with unresolved D. CDR1 and CDR2 from the germline V gene are SQVTM and ANQGSEA. The CDR3 has 12 amino acids. Trimming left V 4 bases short and J 2 bases short, with 7 bases between.

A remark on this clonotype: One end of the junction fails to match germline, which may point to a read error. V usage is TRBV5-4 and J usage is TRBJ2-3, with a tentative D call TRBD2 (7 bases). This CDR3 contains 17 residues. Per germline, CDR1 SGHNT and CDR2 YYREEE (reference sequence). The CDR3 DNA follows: TGTGCCAGAAGCTTGGCCTCGGGGGCTAGCGGATGGAATACGCAGTATTTT. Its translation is CARSLASGASGWNTQYF.

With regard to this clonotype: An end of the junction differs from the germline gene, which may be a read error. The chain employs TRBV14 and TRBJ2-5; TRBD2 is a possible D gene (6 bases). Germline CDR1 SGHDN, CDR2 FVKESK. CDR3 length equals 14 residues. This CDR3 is CASIQAGGQETQYF. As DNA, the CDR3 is TGTGCCAGCATCCAAGCCGGGGGCCAAGAGACCCAGTACTTC.

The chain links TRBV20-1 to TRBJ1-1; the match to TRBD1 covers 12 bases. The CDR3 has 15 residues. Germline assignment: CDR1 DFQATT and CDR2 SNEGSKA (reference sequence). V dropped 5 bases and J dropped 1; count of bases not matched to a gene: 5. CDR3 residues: CSASRGQGANTEAFF. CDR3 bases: TGCAGTGCTTCCCGGGGACAGGGGGCGAACACTGAAGCTTTCTTT.

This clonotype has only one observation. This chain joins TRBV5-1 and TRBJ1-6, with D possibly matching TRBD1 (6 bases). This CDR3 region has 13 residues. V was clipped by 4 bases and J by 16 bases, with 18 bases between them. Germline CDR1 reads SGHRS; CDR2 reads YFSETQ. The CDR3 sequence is CASSMTGFSQLHF. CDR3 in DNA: TGCGCCAGCAGCATGACAGGTTTTTCCCAGCTCCACTTT.

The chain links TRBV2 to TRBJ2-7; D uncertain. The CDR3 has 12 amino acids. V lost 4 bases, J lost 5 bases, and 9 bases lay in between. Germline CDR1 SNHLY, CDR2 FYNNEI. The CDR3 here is CASSALSDEQYF. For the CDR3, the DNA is TGTGCCAGCAGTGCCCTCAGCGACGAGCAGTACTTC.